The clone carrying this TCR beta chain came up many times. Its specificity is not known. TCRdb analysed the 5' RACE reads with MiXCR anew, one entry per CDR3 protein. The data show about 460,000 distinct CDR3 sequences, 13% to 15% seen once. This CDR3 is 11 amino acids long. V was shortened by 2 bases and J by 6 bases, with 6 bases between the two germline ends. Looked up from germline, CDR1 is SQVTM and CDR2 is ANQGSEA. This entry belongs to a study of identical twins. Each donor was a healthy Caucasian. Study-wide findings and caveats: Less excess twin sharing appeared in beta out-of-frame sequences. Cord blood's abundant beta clonotypes had fewer insertions, unlike memory repertoires.

This sample was shared with a second study, whose subject was yellow fever vaccine responses in identical twins.

Sequences were obtained from CD4+ T cells sorted from blood. This clonotype was sampled from a woman younger than 30 in good health. This chain uses TRBV29-1 with TRBJ2-3, with D perhaps TRBD2 (5 bases). This CDR3 is CSVEWRDTQYF. CDR3 DNA: TGCAGCGTTGAATGGAGGGATACGCAGTATTTT.